Each of the 4 T cell receptor beta chains below was sequenced from the same sample in a study of shared clonotypes between healthy human individuals. Assay used: immunoSEQ multiplex PCR; TCRdb lists only in-frame clones, some missing. The data show some 2 million clones, 85% to 95% seen once. CD45RO-negative cells were positively selected for CCR7, leaving out terminally differentiated effector memory CD45RA+ cells. Sequencing was carried out using naive CD8+ T cells sorted from blood. These receptors originate from a man younger than 35 in good health.

V gene TRBV6-5 combines with J gene TRBJ2-1; TRBD1 matches at 11 bases. This CDR3 spans 14 amino acids. V lost 2 bases, J lost 10 bases, and 4 bases stayed unmatched. Germline assignment: CDR1 MNHEY and CDR2 SVGAGI. The CDR3 bases are TGTGCCAGCAGTTACGGACAGGGGGCGAGGGAGCAGTTCTTC. This gives the protein CASSYGQGAREQFF.

The chain recombines TRBV5-6 with TRBJ2-7, with a possible D match to TRBD1 (8 bases). The CDR3 consists of 15 residues. The germline V gene encodes CDR1 SGHDT and CDR2 YYEEEE. V was trimmed by 0 bases and J by 5 bases, leaving 15 bases between them. This CDR3 reads CASSLGVTGGDEQYF. The CDR3 nucleotides read TGTGCCAGCAGCTTGGGTGTAACAGGGGGGGACGAGCAGTACTTC.

This rearrangement joins TRBV30 to TRBJ2-3; 10 positions agree with TRBD2. From germline, CDR1 is GTSNPN and CDR2 SVGIG (reference sequence). The CDR3 covers 14 residues. After removal of 6 bases from V and 1 base from J, the junction contained 4 bases not matched to a gene. The CDR3 reads CACSLAGGTDTQYF. CDR3 sequence (DNA): TGTGCCTGCTCGCTAGCGGGGGGCACAGATACGCAGTATTTT.

This chain joins TRBV19 and TRBJ2-2; D is perhaps TRBD2 (5 bases). The length of the CDR3 is 13 residues. V dropped 3 bases and J dropped 7 bases, with 9 bases sitting between them. Per the germline V gene, CDR1 is LNHDA and CDR2 is SQIVND (reference sequence). CDR3 residues: CASSISVNGELFF. In nucleotides, the CDR3 is TGTGCCAGTAGTATTAGCGTGAACGGGGAGCTGTTTTTT.